One T cell receptor beta chain is described in this entry. The target of this receptor is not known. No qualities accompany the bases; no much larger clone lies one base away. The record originates from a study of shared clonotypes between healthy human individuals (dated by TCRdb to the early 2020s). Notes on the research overall: The cohort included three men and two women between 18 and 49 years of age. Different laboratories and diverse techniques were used to prepare libraries and sequence TCR repertoires, to increase sequencing depth and limit assay-specific biases. Blood TCR repertoires of about 5 healthy adults were deeply sequenced to estimate repertoire size and the extent of clonotype sharing between individuals. For each donor, three plates each were used for CD4 naive and CD4 memory, two plates were used for CD8 naive, and one plate was used for CD8 memory. Leukapheresis yielded between about 0.9 and 8.9 billion PBMCs per donor.

Inclusive of the bounding cysteine and phenylalanine, the CDR3 is 16 residues long. The only DNA kept is the CDR3, 48 bases in frame from the first base. The CDR1 and CDR2 encoded by the germline V gene are SGDLS and YYNGEE. Trimming costs V 4 bases and J 0 bases, and their ends lie 14 bases apart. The donors were healthy, HIV-negative adults with no recently reported acute infections or vaccinations. Only Caucasian adults living in Nashville, Tennessee, USA were represented among the donors. CD4+ T cells were enriched by magnetic negative selection, after which naive cells were positively selected on CD45RA and the negative fraction was taken as the memory subset. Blood was collected by leukapheresis, and PBMCs were isolated by Ficoll-Histopaque density gradient centrifugation and then cryopreserved in liquid nitrogen vapor phase. Analytical flow cytometry was used to check the purity and quantity of every magnetically sorted T cell population. Each sorted fraction had its genomic DNA isolated and then quantified by UV absorbance on a Nanodrop 2000c.

General conclusions and limits of the study: Naive subsets generally had larger estimated clonotype richness than memory subsets. Incomplete sequencing was indicated by rarefaction of sorted-subset datasets, despite the large sequencing depth. Only blood was sampled, and tissue TCR repertoires likely differ from those in blood. Based on pairwise subsampling, the degree of clonotype sharing among donors was expected to be affected by sequencing depth. Because the study included a small number of donors, the genetic and exposure-history diversity represented was limited. Clonotypes shared by all four sorted-subset donors showed higher generation probabilities than non-shared clonotypes. Sharing across several donors was observed for about 5% of naive CD4, less than 4% of naive CD8, 2% to 2.5% of memory CD4, and roughly 0.4% of memory CD8 clonotypes.

Using the deep immunoSEQ assay, multiplex PCR amplified TCR CDR3 regions from genomic DNA. Genomic DNA extracted from each cell subset was distributed evenly over all wells of several immunoSEQ 96-well plates, and each plate served as one replicate. For sorted subsets, around 200 ng genomic DNA, equal to about 30,000 T cell genomes, was loaded into each replicate PCR. Purified libraries were quantified with a Qubit 3.0 fluorometer, sized on a Bioanalyzer 2100, and re-quantified with the KAPA Library Quantification kit. Every immunoSEQ 96-well plate was sequenced on a dedicated single-read 150-cycle Illumina NextSeq 550 flow cell. As for the original processing: The immunoSEQ output contained only junctional sequences without quality scores, so filtering could not match that applied to full-length reads. Sequences were annotated with PyIR, a Python wrapper for IgBLAST v1.9, and V/J genes and CDR3 were assigned using IMGT germline references. Reads were filtered out if the reads had weak V/J assignments (E-value above 1e-6), no CDR3, stop codons, out-of-frame junctions, or ambiguous translated residues. V3J clonotypes were defined as sequences sharing the same inferred V gene, J gene, and CDR3 amino acid sequence. Percentage overlap between repertoires was calculated by dividing the number of shared unique clonotypes by the size of the smaller repertoire. RTK rarefaction, the Chao1 estimator, and Recon v2.1 estimates of unobserved clonotypes were used to assess repertoire richness. Generation probabilities for all TCRbeta clonotypes obtained by the gDNA method from a handful of donors were computed using OLGA. TCRdb stores this immuneACCESS table with in-frame sequences only. Part of the clones is absent; in the studies checked, under half of the shortfall reflects unresolved V genes, and no reason is known for the rest. Clone size and the V and J calls come from that table; the DNA yielded D and trimming. The table for this sample lists roughly 2,300,000 clones; about 90% of them were counted only once. The ten biggest clones cover approximately 0.4% of the sample.

The sequenced sample consisted of naive CD4+ T cells from PBMCs. The cell subset or site label for this specimen denotes: CD45RA+ positively selected. The chain was built from TRBV9 and TRBJ2-1, with the D gene too uncertain to name. This sequence was found in a man between 18 and 29 years old in good health. Some clones in this sample may be carry-over from other donors' samples. The DNA sequence is given as TGTGCCAGCAGCCCCGGCGTCCTCAACTCCTACAATGAGCAGTTCTTC. This sequence encodes CASSPGVLNSYNEQFF.